This T cell receptor (beta chain) is drawn from a study of spatial heterogeneity in lung cancer. Time point of the sample: sample taken at primary tumor resection. Regarding the study as a whole: The number of expanded tumor alpha and beta chains correlated with mutation number.

Relative to its sample, this clonotype is medium-sized. Its antigen is currently unknown. V was clipped by 0 bases and J by 7 bases; unmatched bases: 16. The CDR3 spans 19 residues. Germline V gene data show CDR1 as LGHNA and CDR2 as YSLEER. Carried by each TCR cDNA molecule was a unique molecular identifier. Each CDR3 protein is one row after TCRdb ran MiXCR on the 5' RACE reads. The table includes 13,000 or so distinct CDR3 sequences, about 6% detected once. This clonotype was sampled from a female donor with early-stage non-small cell lung cancer. Sequences were derived from lung tumor tissue, sampled at surgery. This chain uses TRBV4-3 with TRBJ2-2, with TRBD2 identical over 8 bases. The CDR3 nucleotides are TGCGCCAGCAGCCAAGAGGGGCGGCTAGCGGGTCCTTGGGGCGGGGAGCTGTTTTTT. This encodes CASSQEGRLAGPWGGELFF.